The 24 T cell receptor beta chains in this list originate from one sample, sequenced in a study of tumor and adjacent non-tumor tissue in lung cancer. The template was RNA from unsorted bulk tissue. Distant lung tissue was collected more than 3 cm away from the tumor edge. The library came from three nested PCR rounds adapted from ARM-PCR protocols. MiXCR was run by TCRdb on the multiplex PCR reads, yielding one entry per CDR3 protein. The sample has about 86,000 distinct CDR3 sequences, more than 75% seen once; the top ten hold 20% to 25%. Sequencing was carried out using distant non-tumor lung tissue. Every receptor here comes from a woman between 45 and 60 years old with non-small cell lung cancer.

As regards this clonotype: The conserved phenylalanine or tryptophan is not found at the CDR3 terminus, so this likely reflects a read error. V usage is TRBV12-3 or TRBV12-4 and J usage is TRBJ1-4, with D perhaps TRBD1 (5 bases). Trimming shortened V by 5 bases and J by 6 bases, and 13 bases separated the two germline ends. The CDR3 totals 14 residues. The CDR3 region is CASSQEGYDEKLFY. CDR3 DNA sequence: TGTGCCAGCAGTCAAGAGGGGTATGATGAAAAACTGTTTTAT.

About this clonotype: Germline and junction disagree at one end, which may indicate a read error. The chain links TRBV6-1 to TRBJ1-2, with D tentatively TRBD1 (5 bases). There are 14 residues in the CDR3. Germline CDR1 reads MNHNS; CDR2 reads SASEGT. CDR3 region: CASNEIGGSVGYIF. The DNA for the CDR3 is TGTGCCAGCAATGAAATCGGGGGGTCCGTAGGCTACATCTTC.

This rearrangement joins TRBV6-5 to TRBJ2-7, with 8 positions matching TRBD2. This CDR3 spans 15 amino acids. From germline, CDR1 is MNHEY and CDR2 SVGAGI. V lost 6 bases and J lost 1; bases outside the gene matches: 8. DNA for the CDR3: TGTGCCAGCAGCCGGGCTAGCGGGCGATCCTACGAGCAGTACTTC. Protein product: CASSRASGRSYEQYF.

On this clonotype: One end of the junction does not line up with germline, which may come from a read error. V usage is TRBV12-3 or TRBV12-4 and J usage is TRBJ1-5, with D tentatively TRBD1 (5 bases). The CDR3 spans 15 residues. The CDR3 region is CASGLRDPVNQPQHF. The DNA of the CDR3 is TGTGCCAGCGGTTTAAGGGACCCAGTCAATCAGCCCCAGCATTTT.

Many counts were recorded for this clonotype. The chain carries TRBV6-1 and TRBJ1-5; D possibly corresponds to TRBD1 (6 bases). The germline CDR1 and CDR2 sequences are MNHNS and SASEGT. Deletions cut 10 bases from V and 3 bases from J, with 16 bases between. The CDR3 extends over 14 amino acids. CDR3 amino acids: CATRTGGLNQPQHF. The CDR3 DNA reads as TGTGCCACCCGAACGGGGGGGCTCAATCAGCCCCAGCATTTT.

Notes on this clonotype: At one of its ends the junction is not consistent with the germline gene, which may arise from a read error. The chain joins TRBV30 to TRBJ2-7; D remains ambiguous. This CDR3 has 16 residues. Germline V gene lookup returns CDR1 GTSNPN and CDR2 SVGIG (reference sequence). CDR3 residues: CAWCVLGSMPLYEQYF. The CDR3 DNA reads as TGTGCCTGGTGTGTACTCGGGTCAATGCCCCTCTACGAGCAGTACTTC.

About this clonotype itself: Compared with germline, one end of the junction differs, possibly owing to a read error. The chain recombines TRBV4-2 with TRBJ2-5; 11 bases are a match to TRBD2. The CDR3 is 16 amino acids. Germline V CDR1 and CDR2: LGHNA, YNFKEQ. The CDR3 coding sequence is TGTGCCAGCAGCCTTCGACTAGCGGGGAACCAAGATACCCAGTACTTC. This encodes CASSLRLAGNQDTQYF.

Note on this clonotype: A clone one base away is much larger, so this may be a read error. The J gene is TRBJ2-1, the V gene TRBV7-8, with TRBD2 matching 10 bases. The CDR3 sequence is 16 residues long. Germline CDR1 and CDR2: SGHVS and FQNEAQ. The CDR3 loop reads CANSLSGRAFYNEQFF. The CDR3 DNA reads TGTGCCAACAGCCTCAGCGGGAGGGCGTTTTACAATGAGCAGTTCTTC.

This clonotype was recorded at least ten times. CDR3 DNA sequence: TGCAGTGCTAGCCCCCAGGAAATAGCGGGGGGGTACGAGCAGTACTTC. This gives the protein CSASPQEIAGGYEQYF. The rearrangement uses TRBV20-1 and TRBJ2-7, with TRBD2 matching 11 bases. CDR1 and CDR2 (germline): DFQATT, SNEGSKA (reference sequence). The V segment lost 3 bases and the J segment 4 bases; nucleotides outside the gene matches: 11. There are 16 residues in the CDR3.

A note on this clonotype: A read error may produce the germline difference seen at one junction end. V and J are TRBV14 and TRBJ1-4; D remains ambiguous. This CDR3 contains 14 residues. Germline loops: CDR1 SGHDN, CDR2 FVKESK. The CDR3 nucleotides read TGCGCCAGCAGCCATGACCGCGCAGAGAGAAAACTGTTTTTT. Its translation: CASSHDRAERKLFF.

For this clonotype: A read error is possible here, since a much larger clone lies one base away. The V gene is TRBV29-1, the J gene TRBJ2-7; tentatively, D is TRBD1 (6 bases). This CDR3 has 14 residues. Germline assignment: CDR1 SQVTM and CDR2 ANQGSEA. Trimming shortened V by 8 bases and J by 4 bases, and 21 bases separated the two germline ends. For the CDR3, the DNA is TGCAGCATGCTCAGGACAGAGGGCGGGTACGAGCAGTACTTC. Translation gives CSMLRTEGGYEQYF.

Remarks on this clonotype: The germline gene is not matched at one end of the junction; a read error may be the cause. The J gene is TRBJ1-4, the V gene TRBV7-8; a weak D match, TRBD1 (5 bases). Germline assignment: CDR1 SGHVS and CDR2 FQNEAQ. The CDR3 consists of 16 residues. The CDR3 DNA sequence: TGTGCCAGCAGCTTGAGGGGTTTACCAACTAATGAAAAACTGTTTTTC. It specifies CASSLRGLPTNEKLFF.

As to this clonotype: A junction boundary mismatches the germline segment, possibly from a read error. The CDR3 protein is CSVEDPGIYNEQFF. CDR3 bases: TGCAGCGTTGAAGATCCAGGAATCTACAATGAGCAGTTCTTT. This sequence joins TRBV29-1 and TRBJ2-1; D uncertain. Germline V gives CDR1 SQVTM, CDR2 ANQGSEA. The CDR3 runs to 14 residues.

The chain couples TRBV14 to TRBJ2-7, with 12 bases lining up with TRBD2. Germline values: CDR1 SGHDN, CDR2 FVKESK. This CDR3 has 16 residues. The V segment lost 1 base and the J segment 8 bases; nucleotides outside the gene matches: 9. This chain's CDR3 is CASSQGVQTSGSKQYF. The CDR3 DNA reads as TGTGCCAGCAGCCAAGGCGTTCAGACTAGCGGGAGCAAGCAGTACTTC.

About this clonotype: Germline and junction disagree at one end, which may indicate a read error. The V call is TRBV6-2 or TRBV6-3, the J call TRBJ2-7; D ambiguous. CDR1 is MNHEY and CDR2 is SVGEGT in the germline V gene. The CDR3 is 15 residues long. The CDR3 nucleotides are TGTGTCAGCAGTTACTCGAGTACCGGCTCCTATGAGCAGTACTTC. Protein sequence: CVSSYSSTGSYEQYF.

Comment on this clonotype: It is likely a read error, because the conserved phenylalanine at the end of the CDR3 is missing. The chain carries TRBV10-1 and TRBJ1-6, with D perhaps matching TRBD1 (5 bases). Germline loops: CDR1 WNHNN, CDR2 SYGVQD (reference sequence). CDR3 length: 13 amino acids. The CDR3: CASSDQGRSPLHL. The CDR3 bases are TGCGCTAGCAGTGACCAGGGTCGATCACCCCTCCACTTA.

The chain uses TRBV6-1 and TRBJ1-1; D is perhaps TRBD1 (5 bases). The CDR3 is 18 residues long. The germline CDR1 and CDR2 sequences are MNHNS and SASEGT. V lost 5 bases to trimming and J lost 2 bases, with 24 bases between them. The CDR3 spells CASSKIGQGSIENTEAFF. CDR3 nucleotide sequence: TGTGCCAGCAGTAAAATTGGTCAGGGCTCCATTGAAAACACTGAAGCTTTCTTT.

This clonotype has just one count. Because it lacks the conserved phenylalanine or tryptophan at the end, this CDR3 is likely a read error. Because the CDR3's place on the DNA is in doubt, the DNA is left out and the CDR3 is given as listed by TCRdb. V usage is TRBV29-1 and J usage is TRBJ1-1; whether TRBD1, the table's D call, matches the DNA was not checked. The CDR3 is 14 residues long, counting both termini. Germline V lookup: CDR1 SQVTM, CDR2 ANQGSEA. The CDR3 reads CSVGVQTGNTEEFL.

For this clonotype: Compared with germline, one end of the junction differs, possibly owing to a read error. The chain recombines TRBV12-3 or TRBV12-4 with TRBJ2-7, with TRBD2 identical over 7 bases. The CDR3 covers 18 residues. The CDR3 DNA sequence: TGTGCCAGTAGTTTGGGCATGATTTTAACTAGCGCTGCCTACGAGCAGTACTTC. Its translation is CASSLGMILTSAAYEQYF.

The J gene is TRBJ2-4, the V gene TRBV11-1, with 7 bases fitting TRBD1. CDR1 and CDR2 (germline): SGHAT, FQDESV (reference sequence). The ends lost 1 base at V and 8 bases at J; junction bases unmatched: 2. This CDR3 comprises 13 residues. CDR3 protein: CASSLDRGDIQYF. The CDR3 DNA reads TGTGCCAGCAGCTTAGACAGGGGAGACATTCAGTACTTC.

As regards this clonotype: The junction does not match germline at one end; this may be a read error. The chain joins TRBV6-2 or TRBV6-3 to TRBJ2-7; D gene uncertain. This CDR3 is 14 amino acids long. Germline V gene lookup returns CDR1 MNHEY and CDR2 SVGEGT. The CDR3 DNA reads TGTGCCATCAGTTACGACAAGGCGACCTCAGTGCAGTACTTC. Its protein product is CAISYDKATSVQYF.

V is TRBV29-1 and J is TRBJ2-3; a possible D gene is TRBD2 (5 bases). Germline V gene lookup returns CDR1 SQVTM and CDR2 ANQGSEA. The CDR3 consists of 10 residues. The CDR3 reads CRAGRDQQYF. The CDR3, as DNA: TGCAGAGCTGGACGGGATCAGCAGTATTTT.

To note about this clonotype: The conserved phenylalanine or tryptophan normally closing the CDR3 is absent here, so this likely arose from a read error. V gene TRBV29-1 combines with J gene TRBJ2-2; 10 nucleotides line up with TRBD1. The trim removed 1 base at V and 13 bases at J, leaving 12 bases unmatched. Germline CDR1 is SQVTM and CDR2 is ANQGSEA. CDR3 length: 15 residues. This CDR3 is CSVEADGTGDLGLFL. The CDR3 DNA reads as TGCAGCGTTGAAGCTGACGGGACAGGGGATTTAGGGCTGTTTTTA.

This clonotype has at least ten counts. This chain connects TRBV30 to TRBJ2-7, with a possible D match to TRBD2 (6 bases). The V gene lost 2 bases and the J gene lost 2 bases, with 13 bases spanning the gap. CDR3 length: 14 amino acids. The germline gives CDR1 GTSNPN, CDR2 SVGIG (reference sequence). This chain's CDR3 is CAWSLSEGPYEQYF. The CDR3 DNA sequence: TGTGCCTGGAGTCTCTCGGAGGGCCCCTACGAGCAGTACTTC.